Below, 19 T cell receptor beta chains from the same sample are listed, as sequenced in a study of T-cell reconstitution after alpha-beta-depleted transplantation in children. A TCRbeta library incorporating unique molecular identifiers was prepared. TCRdb re-called the PCR reads through MiXCR, storing one row per CDR3 protein. The table shows 600,000 to 700,000 distinct CDR3 sequences, with roughly 15% occurring only once. Sequencing was performed on PBMCs from the stem cell graft donor, taken from the stem cell graft. These receptor sequences come from a human donor who donated a stem cell graft to a child with acute myeloid leukemia.

This clonotype has ten or more counts. The gene calls are TRBV20-1 and TRBJ2-7, with 10 bases identical to TRBD2. The V gene's germline CDR1 is DFQATT and CDR2 SNEGSKA (reference sequence). J gave up 2 bases and V 1 base, and 8 bases lay outside the gene matches. This CDR3 region has 16 residues. The CDR3 bases are TGCAGTGCTAGAGCCACACTAGCGGGGAAACCCTACGAGCAGTACTTC. Translated, it gives CSARATLAGKPYEQYF.

The V call is TRBV11-1, the J call TRBJ2-1, with 11 bases fitting TRBD2. The CDR3 spans 20 residues. Per the germline V gene, CDR1 is SGHAT and CDR2 is FQDESV (reference sequence). Losses at the gene ends were 2 bases for V and 5 bases for J; bases not matched to a gene: 17. The CDR3 DNA is TGTGCCAGCAGCTTAAAATCCCTTTTTAGCGGGGGGGCGGTCAACAATGAGCAGTTCTTC. It translates to CASSLKSLFSGGAVNNEQFF.

This clonotype was detected many times. The chain is built from TRBV9 and TRBJ1-1; D unclear. V dropped 0 bases and J dropped 6 bases, with 9 bases sitting between them. CDR1 is SGDLS, CDR2 YYNGEE, per germline. The CDR3 length is 13 residues. CDR3 sequence: CASSVGAGPEAFF. In nucleotides, the CDR3 is TGTGCCAGCAGCGTAGGTGCGGGCCCTGAAGCTTTCTTT. Full variable domain (remainder filled in from reference TRBV9 and TRBJ1-1): DSGVTQTPKHLITATGQRVTLRCSPRSGDLSVYWYQQSLDQGLQFLIQYYNGEERAKGNILERFSAQQFPDLHSELNLSSLELGDSALYFCASSVGAGPEAFFGQGTRLTVV.

This clonotype was recorded many times. The chain carries TRBV20-1 and TRBJ2-7; tentatively, D is TRBD1 or TRBD2 (5 bases each). CDR3 length: 14 amino acids. Germline-derived CDR1 and CDR2 are DFQATT and SNEGSKA (reference sequence). The V and J ends lost 4 bases and 2 bases respectively, with 15 bases between them. CDR3 in DNA: TGCAGTGCTACTGGGGACGCCCTGCCCTACGAGCAGTACTTC. Translating it yields CSATGDALPYEQYF.

DNA for the CDR3: TGCAGTGCTGGGAGAACTAGGGCCCCGGGGAGCGAGCAGTACGTC. This codes for CSAGRTRAPGSEQYV. V is TRBV20-1 and J is TRBJ2-7, with a weak D call TRBD2 (5 bases). With 5 bases removed from V and 6 bases from J, the gap between germline ends came to 23 bases. Germline assignment: CDR1 DFQATT and CDR2 SNEGSKA (reference sequence). The CDR3 has 15 amino acids.

The sample holds many counts of this clonotype. The chain joins TRBV20-1 to TRBJ2-3, with D possibly being TRBD1 (5 bases). The CDR3 has 16 residues. Germline loops: CDR1 DFQATT, CDR2 SNEGSKA (reference sequence). Trimming pared 6 bases from V and 2 bases from J, leaving 21 bases between. The CDR3 DNA is TGCAGTGCCAATCTTCAGGTTAGGGGCCCCACAGATACGCAGTATTTT. Its protein is CSANLQVRGPTDTQYF.

This clonotype was recorded many times. The chain recombines TRBV20-1 with TRBJ2-2, with D maybe TRBD2 (6 bases). The CDR3 is 14 amino acids. Germline V lookup: CDR1 DFQATT, CDR2 SNEGSKA (reference sequence). Trimming shortened V by 6 bases and J by 2 bases, and 13 bases separated the two germline ends. The CDR3: CSATRDFNTGELFF. CDR3 in DNA: TGCAGTGCCACCCGGGACTTCAACACCGGGGAGCTGTTTTTT.

This clonotype came up a few times. Here the CDR3 DNA reads TGTGCCAGCAGCCAAGATCCTGCAAAGCGAGAGACCCAGTACTTC. Translation: CASSQDPAKRETQYF. The rearrangement joins TRBV3-1 to TRBJ2-5, with D hard to call. The germline gives CDR1 LGHDT, CDR2 YNNKEL (reference sequence). There are 15 residues in the CDR3. Trimming took off 0 bases at V and 4 bases at J, with 12 bases between the two ends.

The table lists this clonotype with many counts. The V gene is TRBV20-1, the J gene TRBJ1-6, with D unresolved. Trimming took 3 bases from V and 5 from J, leaving 14 bases between them. Per the germline V gene, CDR1 is DFQATT and CDR2 is SNEGSKA (reference sequence). The CDR3 consists of 15 residues. CDR3 nucleotides: TGCAGTGCTAGTCTAATTGGAAGAGATAATTCACCCCTCCACTTT. It specifies CSASLIGRDNSPLHF.

This clonotype was seen a few times. V usage is TRBV12-3 or TRBV12-4 and J usage is TRBJ1-6; D not certain. The length of the CDR3 is 11 residues. Trimming removed 7 bases at V and 7 bases at J, with 5 bases between. The CDR3 here is CASTANSPLHF. For the CDR3, the DNA is TGTGCCAGCACCGCGAATTCACCCCTCCACTTT.

Many counts were recorded for this clonotype. V is TRBV20-1 and J is TRBJ1-1; 10 positions match TRBD1. CDR3 size: 16 residues. Trimming at V came to 5 bases and at J to 2 bases, leaving 11 bases not matched to a gene. The V gene's germline CDR1 is DFQATT and CDR2 SNEGSKA (reference sequence). This chain's CDR3 is CSAGTRDRGLNTEAFF. In nucleotides, the CDR3 is TGCAGTGCTGGGACACGTGACAGGGGGCTTAACACTGAAGCTTTCTTT.

With respect to this clonotype: A read error may explain this, as a much larger clone is one base away. This chain links TRBV20-1 with TRBJ2-2; 10 bases fit TRBD2. Germline V gives CDR1 DFQATT, CDR2 SNEGSKA (reference sequence). The junction had 7 bases not matched to a gene; V was cut back by 7 bases and J by 5 bases. The CDR3 spans 14 residues. The CDR3 protein is CSVIAGGDTGELFF. CDR3 sequence (DNA): TGCAGTGTCATAGCGGGGGGTGATACCGGGGAGCTGTTTTTT.

The chain couples TRBV20-1 to TRBJ2-7; D possibly corresponds to TRBD1 (6 bases). Germline loops: CDR1 DFQATT, CDR2 SNEGSKA (reference sequence). Trimming pared 0 bases from V and 1 base from J, leaving 22 bases between. This CDR3 comprises 18 residues. In DNA form, the CDR3 reads TGCAGTGCTAGAGACCGGGACACTTTACGGAGTGGGTCCTACGAGCAGTACTTC. Translated, it gives CSARDRDTLRSGSYEQYF.

This clonotype was seen many times. The chain is built from TRBV29-1 and TRBJ2-1; D remains unclear. The CDR3 consists of 12 residues. V lost 2 bases to trimming and J lost 6 bases, with 8 bases between them. Germline CDR1 and CDR2: SQVTM and ANQGSEA. DNA for the CDR3: TGCAGCGTTGAAACCGAATCCAATGAGCAGTTCTTC. Protein product: CSVETESNEQFF.

This chain joins TRBV5-1 and TRBJ2-2, with 10 bases fitting TRBD1. Unmatched junction bases numbered 10, after V lost 4 bases and J lost 4 bases. The CDR3 length is 17 residues. CDR1 is SGHRS and CDR2 is YFSETQ in the germline V gene. CDR3 sequence (DNA): TGCGCCAGCAGCGCAGGCGGGACAGGGGTCCCCACCGGGGAGCTGTTTTTT. Its translation: CASSAGGTGVPTGELFF.

This clonotype occurred many times. V is TRBV20-1 and J is TRBJ2-1, with D perhaps TRBD1 or TRBD2 (5 bases each). CDR3 length: 14 residues. Germline CDR1 and CDR2: DFQATT and SNEGSKA (reference sequence). V gave up 6 bases and J gave up 8 bases, with 20 bases separating them. The DNA of the CDR3 is TGCAGTGCAAAGGGAGACTTGAGGGGATATGAGCAGTTCTTC. This gives the protein CSAKGDLRGYEQFF.

The table lists this clonotype with many counts. V usage is TRBV5-1 and J usage is TRBJ2-1; 10 positions match TRBD2. This CDR3 comprises 13 residues. Germline lookup yields CDR1 SGHRS and CDR2 YFSETQ. V was clipped by 9 bases and J by 9 bases; unmatched bases: 9. CDR3 loop: CANPAGGQFEQFF. DNA for the CDR3: TGCGCCAACCCAGCGGGGGGGCAGTTTGAGCAGTTCTTC.

V gene TRBV10-3 combines with J gene TRBJ1-1; D is undetermined. CDR1 is ENHRY, CDR2 SYGVKD, per germline. Deletions cut 6 bases from V and 0 bases from J, with 11 bases between. The CDR3 sequence is 14 residues long. CDR3 sequence: CAIRGSHVNTEAFF. In DNA, the CDR3 is TGTGCCATCAGGGGGTCCCACGTGAACACTGAAGCTTTCTTT.

This chain links TRBV6-1 with TRBJ1-1; D unresolved. The V and J ends lost 6 bases and 4 bases respectively, with 12 bases between them. The CDR3 consists of 13 residues. Germline CDR1 and CDR2: MNHNS and SASEGT. CDR3 amino acids: CASRAGRTTEAFF. In DNA form, the CDR3 reads TGTGCCAGCAGGGCCGGACGTACCACTGAAGCTTTCTTT.